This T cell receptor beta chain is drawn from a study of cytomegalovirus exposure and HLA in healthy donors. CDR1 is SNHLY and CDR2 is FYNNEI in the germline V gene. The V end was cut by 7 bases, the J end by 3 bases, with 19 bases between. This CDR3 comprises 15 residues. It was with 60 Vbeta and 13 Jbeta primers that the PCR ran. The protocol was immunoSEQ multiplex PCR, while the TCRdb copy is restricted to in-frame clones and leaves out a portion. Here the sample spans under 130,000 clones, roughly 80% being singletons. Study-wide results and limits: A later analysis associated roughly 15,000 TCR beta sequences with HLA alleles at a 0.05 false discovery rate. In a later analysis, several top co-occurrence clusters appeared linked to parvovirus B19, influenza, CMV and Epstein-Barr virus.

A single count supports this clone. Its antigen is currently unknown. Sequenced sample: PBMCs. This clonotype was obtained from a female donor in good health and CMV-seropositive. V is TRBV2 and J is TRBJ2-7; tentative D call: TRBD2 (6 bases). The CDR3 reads CASKKEGENSYEQYF. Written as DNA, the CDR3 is TGTGCCAGCAAGAAGGAGGGAGAGAACAGCTACGAGCAGTACTTC.